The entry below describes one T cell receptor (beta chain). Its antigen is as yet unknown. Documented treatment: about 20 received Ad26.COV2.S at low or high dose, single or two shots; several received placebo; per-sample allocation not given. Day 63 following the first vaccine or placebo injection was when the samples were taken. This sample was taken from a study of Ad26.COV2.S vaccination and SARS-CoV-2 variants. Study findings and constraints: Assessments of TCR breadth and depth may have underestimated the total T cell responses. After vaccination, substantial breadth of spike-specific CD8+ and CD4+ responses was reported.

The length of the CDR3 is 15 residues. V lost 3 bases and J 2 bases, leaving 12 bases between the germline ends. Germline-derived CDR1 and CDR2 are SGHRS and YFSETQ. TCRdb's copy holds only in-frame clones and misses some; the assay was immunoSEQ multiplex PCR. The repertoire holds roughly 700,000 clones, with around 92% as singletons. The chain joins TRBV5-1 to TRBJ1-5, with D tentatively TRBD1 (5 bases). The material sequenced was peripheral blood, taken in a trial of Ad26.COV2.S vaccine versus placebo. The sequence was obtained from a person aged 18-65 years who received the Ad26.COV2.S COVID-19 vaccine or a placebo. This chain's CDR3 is CASSWQGYGNQPQHF. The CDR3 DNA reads TGCGCCAGCAGCTGGCAGGGATACGGCAATCAGCCCCAGCATTTT.